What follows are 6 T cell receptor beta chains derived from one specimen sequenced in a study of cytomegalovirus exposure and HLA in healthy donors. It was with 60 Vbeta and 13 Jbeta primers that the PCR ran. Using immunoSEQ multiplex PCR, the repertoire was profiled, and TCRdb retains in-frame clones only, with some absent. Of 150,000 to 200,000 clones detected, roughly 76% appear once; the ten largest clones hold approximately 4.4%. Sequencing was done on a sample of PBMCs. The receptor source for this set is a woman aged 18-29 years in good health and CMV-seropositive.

This CDR3 reads CASSFGQGYEQYF. The CDR3 DNA follows: TGTGCCAGCAGCTTCGGTCAGGGTTACGAGCAGTACTTC. The chain employs TRBV7-2 and TRBJ2-7, with D tentatively TRBD1 (5 bases). V lost 3 bases and J lost 4, with 10 bases in between. The CDR3 has 13 residues. Germline V CDR1 and CDR2: SGHTA, FQGNSA.

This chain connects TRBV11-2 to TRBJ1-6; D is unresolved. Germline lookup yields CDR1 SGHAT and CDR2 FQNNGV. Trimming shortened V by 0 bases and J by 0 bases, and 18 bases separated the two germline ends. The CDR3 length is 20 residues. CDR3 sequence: CASSLEGSPFPSSYNSPLHF. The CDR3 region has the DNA TGTGCCAGCAGCTTAGAGGGCAGCCCGTTTCCGAGCTCCTATAATTCACCCCTCCACTTT.

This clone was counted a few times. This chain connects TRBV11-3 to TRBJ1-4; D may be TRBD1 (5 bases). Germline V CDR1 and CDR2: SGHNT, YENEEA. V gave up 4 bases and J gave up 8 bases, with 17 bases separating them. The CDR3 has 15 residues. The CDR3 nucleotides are TGTGCCAGCAGCTCGATGACGAGACAGAAAGAAAAACTGTTTTTT. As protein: CASSSMTRQKEKLFF.

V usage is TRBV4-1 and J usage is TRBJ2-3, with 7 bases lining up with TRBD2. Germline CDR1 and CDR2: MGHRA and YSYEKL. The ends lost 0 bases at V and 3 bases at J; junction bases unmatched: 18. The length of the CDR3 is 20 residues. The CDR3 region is CASSQDFPLTAGPVTDTQYF. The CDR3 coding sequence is TGCGCCAGCAGCCAAGATTTCCCTCTCACAGCGGGGCCGGTAACAGATACGCAGTATTTT.

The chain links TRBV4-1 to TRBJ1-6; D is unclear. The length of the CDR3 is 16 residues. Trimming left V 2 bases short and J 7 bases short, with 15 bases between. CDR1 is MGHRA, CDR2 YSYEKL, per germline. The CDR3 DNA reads TGCGCCAGCAGCCAAACTGACACCCGACCAAATTCACCCCTCCACTTT. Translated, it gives CASSQTDTRPNSPLHF.

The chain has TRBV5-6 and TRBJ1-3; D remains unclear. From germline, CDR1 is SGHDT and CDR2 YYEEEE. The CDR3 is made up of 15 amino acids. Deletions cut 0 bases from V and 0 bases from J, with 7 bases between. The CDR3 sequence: CASSLAHISGNTIYF. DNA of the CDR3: TGTGCCAGCAGCTTGGCCCACATCTCTGGAAACACCATATATTTT.